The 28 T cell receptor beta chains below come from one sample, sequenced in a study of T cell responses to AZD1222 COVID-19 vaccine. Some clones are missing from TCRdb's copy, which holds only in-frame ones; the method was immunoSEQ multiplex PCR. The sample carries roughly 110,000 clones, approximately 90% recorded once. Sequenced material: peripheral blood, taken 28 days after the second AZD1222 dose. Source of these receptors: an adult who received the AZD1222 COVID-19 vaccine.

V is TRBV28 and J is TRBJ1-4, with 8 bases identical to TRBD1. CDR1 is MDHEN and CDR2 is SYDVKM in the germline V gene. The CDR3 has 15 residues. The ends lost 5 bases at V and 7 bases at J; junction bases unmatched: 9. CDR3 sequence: CASSPAGTGAEKLFF. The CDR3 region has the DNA TGTGCCAGCAGTCCCGCCGGGACAGGAGCTGAAAAACTGTTTTTT.

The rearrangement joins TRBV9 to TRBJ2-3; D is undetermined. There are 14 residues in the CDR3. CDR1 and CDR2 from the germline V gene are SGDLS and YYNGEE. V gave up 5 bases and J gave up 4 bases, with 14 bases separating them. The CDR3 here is CASRAIGLPDTQYF. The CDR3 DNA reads TGTGCCAGCAGGGCAATCGGATTGCCAGATACGCAGTATTTT.

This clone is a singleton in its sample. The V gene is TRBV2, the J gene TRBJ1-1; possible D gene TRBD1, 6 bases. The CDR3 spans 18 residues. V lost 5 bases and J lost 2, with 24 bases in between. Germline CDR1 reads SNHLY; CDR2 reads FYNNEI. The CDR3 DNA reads TGTGCCAGCAGTCTACCAGGGGTGGCCGAGGTTCGAAACACTGAAGCTTTCTTT. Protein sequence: CASSLPGVAEVRNTEAFF.

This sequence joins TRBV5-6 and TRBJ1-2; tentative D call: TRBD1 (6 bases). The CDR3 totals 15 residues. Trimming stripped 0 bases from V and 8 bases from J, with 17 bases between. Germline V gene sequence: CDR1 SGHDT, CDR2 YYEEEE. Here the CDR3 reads CASSLDWQGLTGYTF. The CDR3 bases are TGTGCCAGCAGCTTGGATTGGCAGGGGTTGACAGGCTACACCTTC.

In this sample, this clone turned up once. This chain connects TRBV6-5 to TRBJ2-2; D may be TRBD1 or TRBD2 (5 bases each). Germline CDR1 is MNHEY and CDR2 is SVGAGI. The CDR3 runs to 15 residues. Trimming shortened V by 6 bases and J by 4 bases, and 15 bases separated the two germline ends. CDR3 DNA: TGTGCCAGCAGCACGTCCGGGGCGGGCACCGGGGAGCTGTTTTTT. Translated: CASSTSGAGTGELFF.

The CDR3 is CASSASRDSPLHF. The CDR3 nucleotides are TGTGCCAGCAGCGCCTCCCGGGATTCACCCCTCCACTTT. The chain has TRBV6-4 and TRBJ1-6, with D uncertain. The germline V gene encodes CDR1 MRHNA and CDR2 SNTAGT. CDR3 length equals 13 residues. Trimming removed 6 bases at V and 8 bases at J, with 11 bases between.

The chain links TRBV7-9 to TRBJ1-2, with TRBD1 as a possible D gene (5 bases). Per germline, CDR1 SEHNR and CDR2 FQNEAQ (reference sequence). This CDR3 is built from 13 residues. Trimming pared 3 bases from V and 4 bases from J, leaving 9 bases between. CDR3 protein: CASSFRDPYGYTF. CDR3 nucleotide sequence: TGTGCCAGCAGCTTCAGGGATCCCTATGGCTACACCTTC.

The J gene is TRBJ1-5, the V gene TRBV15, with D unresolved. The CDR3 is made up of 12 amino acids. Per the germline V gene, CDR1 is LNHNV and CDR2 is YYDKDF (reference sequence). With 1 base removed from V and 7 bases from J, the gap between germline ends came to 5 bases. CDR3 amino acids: CATSRVDQPQHF. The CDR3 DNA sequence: TGTGCCACCAGCAGAGTAGACCAGCCCCAGCATTTT. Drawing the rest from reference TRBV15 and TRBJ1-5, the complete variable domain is DAMVIQNPRYQVTQFGKPVTLSCSQTLNHNVMYWYQQKSSQAPKLLFHYYDKDFNNEADTPDNFQSRRPNTSFCFLDIRSPGLGDTAMYLCATSRVDQPQHFGDGTRLSIL.

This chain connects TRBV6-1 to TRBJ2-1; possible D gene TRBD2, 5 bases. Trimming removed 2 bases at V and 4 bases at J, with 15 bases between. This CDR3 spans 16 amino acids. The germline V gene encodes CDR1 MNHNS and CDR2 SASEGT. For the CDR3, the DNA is TGTGCCAGCAGTGAATATGGTCTAGCCGTATACAATGAGCAGTTCTTC. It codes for CASSEYGLAVYNEQFF.

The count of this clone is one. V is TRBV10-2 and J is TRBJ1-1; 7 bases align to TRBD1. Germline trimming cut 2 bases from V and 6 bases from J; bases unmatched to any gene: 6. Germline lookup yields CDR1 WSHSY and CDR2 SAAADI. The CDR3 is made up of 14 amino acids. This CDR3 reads CASSEPTGEPEAFF. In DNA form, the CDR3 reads TGCGCCAGCAGTGAGCCCACAGGGGAGCCTGAAGCTTTCTTT.

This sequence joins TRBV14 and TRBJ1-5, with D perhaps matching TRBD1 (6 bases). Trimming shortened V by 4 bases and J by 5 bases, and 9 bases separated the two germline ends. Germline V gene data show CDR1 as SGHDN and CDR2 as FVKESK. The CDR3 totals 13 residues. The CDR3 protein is CASSPQGYQPQHF. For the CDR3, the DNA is TGTGCCAGCAGCCCACAGGGCTATCAGCCCCAGCATTTT.

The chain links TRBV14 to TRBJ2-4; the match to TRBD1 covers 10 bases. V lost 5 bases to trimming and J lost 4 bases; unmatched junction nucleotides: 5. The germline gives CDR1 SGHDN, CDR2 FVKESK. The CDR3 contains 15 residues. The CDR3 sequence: CASSALGQGKNIQYF. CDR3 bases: TGTGCCAGCAGCGCGTTGGGACAGGGGAAAAACATTCAGTACTTC.

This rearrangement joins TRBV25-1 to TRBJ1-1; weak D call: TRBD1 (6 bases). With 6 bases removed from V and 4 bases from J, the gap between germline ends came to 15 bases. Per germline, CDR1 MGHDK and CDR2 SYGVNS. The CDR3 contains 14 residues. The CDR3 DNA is TGTGCCAGCAGGGTACAGGGAAGGGGCACTGAAGCTTTCTTT. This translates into CASRVQGRGTEAFF.

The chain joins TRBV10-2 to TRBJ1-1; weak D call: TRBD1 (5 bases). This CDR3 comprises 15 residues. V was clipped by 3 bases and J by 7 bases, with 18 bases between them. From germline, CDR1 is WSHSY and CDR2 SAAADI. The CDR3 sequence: CASSDPLGGKDEAFF. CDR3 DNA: TGCGCCAGCAGTGACCCTCTTGGGGGGAAGGATGAAGCTTTCTTT.

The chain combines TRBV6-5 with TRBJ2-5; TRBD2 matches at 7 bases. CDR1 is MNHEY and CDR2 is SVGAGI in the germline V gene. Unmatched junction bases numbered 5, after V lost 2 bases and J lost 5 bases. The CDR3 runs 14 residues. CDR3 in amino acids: CASSYREGRETQYF. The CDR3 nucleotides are TGTGCCAGCAGTTACAGGGAGGGCCGGGAGACCCAGTACTTC.

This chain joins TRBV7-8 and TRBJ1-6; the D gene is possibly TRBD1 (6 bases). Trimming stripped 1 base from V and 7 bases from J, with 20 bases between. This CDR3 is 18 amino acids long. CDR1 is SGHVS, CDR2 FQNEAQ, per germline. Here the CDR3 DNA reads TGTGCCAGCAGCTTAGTCTCCAGTGGGGCAGGGGACAATTCACCCCTCCACTTT. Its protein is CASSLVSSGAGDNSPLHF.

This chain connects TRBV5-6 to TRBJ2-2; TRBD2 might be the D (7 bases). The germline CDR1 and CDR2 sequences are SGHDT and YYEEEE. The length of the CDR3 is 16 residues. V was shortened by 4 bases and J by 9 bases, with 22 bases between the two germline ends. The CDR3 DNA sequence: TGTGCCAGCAGCCGGGGGGCGGGAAGGGTCAGGAGGGAGCTGTTTTTT. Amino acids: CASSRGAGRVRRELFF.

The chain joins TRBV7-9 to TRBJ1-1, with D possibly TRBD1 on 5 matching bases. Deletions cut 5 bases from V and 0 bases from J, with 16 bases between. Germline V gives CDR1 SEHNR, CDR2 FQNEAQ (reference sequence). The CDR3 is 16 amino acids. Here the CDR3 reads CASSLPTGGVNTEAFF. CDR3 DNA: TGTGCCAGCAGCCTTCCCACCGGAGGGGTGAACACTGAAGCTTTCTTT.

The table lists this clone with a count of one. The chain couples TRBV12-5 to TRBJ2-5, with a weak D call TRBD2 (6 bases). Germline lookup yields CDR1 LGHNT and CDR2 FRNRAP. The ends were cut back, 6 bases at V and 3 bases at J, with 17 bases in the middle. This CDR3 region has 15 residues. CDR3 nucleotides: TGTGCTAGTGGCTCCACGGGGGAAGCCAAAGAGACCCAGTACTTC. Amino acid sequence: CASGSTGEAKETQYF.

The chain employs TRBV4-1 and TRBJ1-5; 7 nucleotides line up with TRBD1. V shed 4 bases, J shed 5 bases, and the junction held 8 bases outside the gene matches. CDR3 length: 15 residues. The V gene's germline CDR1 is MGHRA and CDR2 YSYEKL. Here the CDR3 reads CASSPNDREYQPQHF. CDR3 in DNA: TGCGCCAGCAGCCCTAACGACAGGGAATATCAGCCCCAGCATTTT.

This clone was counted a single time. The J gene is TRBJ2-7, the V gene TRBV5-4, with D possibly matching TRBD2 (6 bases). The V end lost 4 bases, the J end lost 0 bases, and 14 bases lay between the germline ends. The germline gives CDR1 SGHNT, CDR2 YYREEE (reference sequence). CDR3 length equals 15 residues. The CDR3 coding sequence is TGTGCCAGCAGCAGGAGGGACGGTAGCTCCTACGAGCAGTACTTC. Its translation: CASSRRDGSSYEQYF.

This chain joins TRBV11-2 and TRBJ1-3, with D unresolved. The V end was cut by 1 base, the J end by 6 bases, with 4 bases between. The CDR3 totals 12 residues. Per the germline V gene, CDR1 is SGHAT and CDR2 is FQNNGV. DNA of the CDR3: TGTGCCAGCAGCTTAGGGGCAAACACCATATATTTT. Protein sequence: CASSLGANTIYF.

CDR3: CSVSRDLNLGGNEQFF. The CDR3 DNA follows: TGCAGCGTCAGCCGGGACCTAAACCTTGGTGGCAATGAGCAGTTCTTC. The chain links TRBV29-1 to TRBJ2-1; D is tentatively TRBD1 or TRBD2 (5 bases each). CDR1 and CDR2 from the germline V gene are SQVTM and ANQGSEA. CDR3 length: 16 amino acids. Trimming pared 6 bases from V and 6 bases from J, leaving 24 bases between.

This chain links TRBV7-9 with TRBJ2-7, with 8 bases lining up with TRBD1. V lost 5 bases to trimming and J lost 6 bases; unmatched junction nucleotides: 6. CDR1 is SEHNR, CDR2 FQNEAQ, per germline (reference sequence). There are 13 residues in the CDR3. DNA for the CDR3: TGTGCCAGCAGCCCCCAGGGGGCCGGCGAGCAGTACTTC. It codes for CASSPQGAGEQYF. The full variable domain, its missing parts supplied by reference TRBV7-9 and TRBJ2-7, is DTGVSQNPRHKITKRGQNVTFRCDPISEHNRLYWYRQTLGQGPEFLTYFQNEAQLEKSRLLSDRFSAERPKGSFSTLEIQRTEQGDSAMYLCASSPQGAGEQYFGPGTRLTVT.

This chain's CDR3 is CASSLGPGANVLTF. DNA of the CDR3: TGTGCCAGCAGCTTAGGACCTGGGGCCAACGTCCTGACTTTC. V gene TRBV7-8 combines with J gene TRBJ2-6; D ambiguous. The CDR3 length is 14 residues. Germline CDR1 is SGHVS and CDR2 is FQNEAQ. V lost 1 base and J 2 bases, leaving 3 bases between the germline ends.

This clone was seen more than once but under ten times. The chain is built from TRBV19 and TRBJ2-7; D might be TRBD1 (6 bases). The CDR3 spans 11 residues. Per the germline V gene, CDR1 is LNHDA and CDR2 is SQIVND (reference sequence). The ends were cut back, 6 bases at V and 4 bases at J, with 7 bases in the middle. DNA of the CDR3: TGTGCCAGTAGCACAGGGTACGAGCAGTACTTC. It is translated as CASSTGYEQYF.

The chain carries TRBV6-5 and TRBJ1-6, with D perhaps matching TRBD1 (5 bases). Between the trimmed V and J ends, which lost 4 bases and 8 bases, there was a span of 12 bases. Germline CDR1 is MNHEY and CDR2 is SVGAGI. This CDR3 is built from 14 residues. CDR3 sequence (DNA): TGTGCCAGCAGTTTTTCAGGGTCGGATTCACCCCTCCACTTT. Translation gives CASSFSGSDSPLHF.

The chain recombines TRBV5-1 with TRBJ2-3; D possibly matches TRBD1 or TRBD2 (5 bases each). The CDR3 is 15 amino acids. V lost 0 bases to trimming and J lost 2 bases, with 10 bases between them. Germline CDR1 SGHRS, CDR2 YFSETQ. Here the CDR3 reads CASSLAGDHTDTQYF. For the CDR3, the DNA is TGCGCCAGCAGCTTGGCTGGGGACCACACAGATACGCAGTATTTT.